Listed below are T cell receptor beta chains from one sample, sequenced in a study of early T cells in non-severe SARS-CoV-2 infection. TCRdb re-derived calls from the 5' RACE reads in MiXCR, one entry per CDR3 protein. The sample comprises 55,000 or so distinct CDR3 sequences, around 13% of which are singletons, and about 1.3% rests with the top ten. The specimen was whole blood. The receptors come from an adult who was a healthcare worker with PCR-confirmed SARS-CoV-2 infection or an uninfected control (not recorded which). Each CDR3 is given with its conserved first and last residue. D genes are given only for firm matches. Some rows mark clone size as missing; the rest say once, few, many or name a class of expanded clone.

TRBJ2-5 TRBD1 . 16 TRBV19 CASSQTGTGSRETQYF TGTGCCAGTAGCCAGACCGGGACAGGGTCGAGGGAGACCCAGTACTTC
TRBJ2-2 . . 15 TRBV5-5 CASSTSWSNTGELFF TGTGCCAGCAGCACGTCTTGGTCGAACACCGGGGAGCTGTTTTTT
TRBJ2-1 . few 16 TRBV7-9 CASSSASDRRLGEQFF TGTGCCAGCAGCTCAGCTTCCGACAGAAGGTTAGGAGAGCAGTTCTTC
TRBJ2-6 . few 13 TRBV6-2/TRBV6-3 CASSYDEANVLTF TGTGCCAGCAGTTACGATGAGGCCAACGTCCTGACTTTC
TRBJ1-2 . few 17 TRBV6-5 CASSSYPPLGRNYGYTF TGTGCCAGCAGTTCGTACCCTCCTTTGGGCCGAAACTATGGCTACACCTTC
TRBJ1-2 . few 14 TRBV20-1 CSARDRWTNYGYTF TGCAGTGCTAGAGATCGGTGGACTAACTATGGCTACACCTTC
TRBJ1-1 . few 16 TRBV7-6 CASSEFTKPENTEAFF TGTGCCAGCAGCGAATTTACCAAACCAGAGAACACTGAAGCTTTCTTT
TRBJ2-7 . . 15 TRBV5-1 CASSLEQGGSYEQYF TGCGCCAGCAGCTTGGAACAGGGTGGGTCCTACGAGCAGTACTTC
TRBJ2-2 . few 15 TRBV6-2/TRBV6-3 CASNPDSARTGELFF TGTGCCAGCAACCCGGACTCGGCGAGGACCGGGGAGCTGTTTTTT
TRBJ2-3 . . 14 TRBV24-1 CAISDSATRDTQYF TGTGCCATCAGTGATTCGGCTACCAGGGATACGCAGTATTTT
TRBJ1-4 . many 12 TRBV20-1 CSARPDGEKLFF TGCAGTGCTAGACCGGACGGTGAAAAACTGTTTTTT
TRBJ2-5 TRBD1 . 16 TRBV6-5 CASSPLEGTGQETQYF TGTGCCAGCAGTCCCTTAGAAGGGACAGGGCAAGAGACCCAGTACTTC
TRBJ1-3 . many 13 TRBV30 CAWDSLAGNTIYF TGTGCCTGGGACAGTTTAGCTGGAAACACCATATATTTT
TRBJ1-1 . . 11 TRBV12-5 CASGETVEAFF TGTGCTAGTGGGGAGACAGTAGAAGCTTTCTTT